These 9 T cell receptor beta chains share one sample of origin, sequenced in a study of cytomegalovirus exposure and HLA in healthy donors. Both 60 Vbeta primers and 13 Jbeta primers went into the PCR. Sequenced by immunoSEQ multiplex PCR; TCRdb stores in-frame clones only, minus some. The table lists 75,000 to 95,000 clones. Source material: PBMCs. These TCRs come from a man aged 25-45 years in good health and CMV-seronegative.

This sequence joins TRBV29-1 and TRBJ1-4, with a tentative D call TRBD1 (6 bases). This CDR3 is built from 13 residues. The V end lost 4 bases, the J end lost 4 bases, and 10 bases lay between the germline ends. Per the germline V gene, CDR1 is SQVTM and CDR2 is ANQGSEA. The CDR3 region has the DNA TGCAGCGTTGGCAGGGGCCGTAATGAAAAACTGTTTTTT. Translated, it gives CSVGRGRNEKLFF.

The chain links TRBV11-1 to TRBJ2-7; D gene unclear. The CDR3 runs 11 residues. CDR1 is SGHAT and CDR2 is FQDESV in the germline V gene (reference sequence). Trimming took off 8 bases at V and 3 bases at J, with 8 bases between the two ends. CDR3 nucleotides: TGTGCCAGCGGTCAGGTCTACGAGCAGTACTTC. It translates to CASGQVYEQYF.

V gene TRBV18 combines with J gene TRBJ1-3; D unresolved. Trimming removed 1 base from V and 0 bases from J, with 10 bases in between. Germline assignment: CDR1 KGHSH and CDR2 LQKENI. There are 16 residues in the CDR3. The CDR3 protein is CASSPLLSGSGNTIYF. The CDR3, as DNA: TGTGCCAGCTCACCACTCTTATCGGGCTCTGGAAACACCATATATTTT. Looking up the rest from reference TRBV18 and TRBJ1-3 gives the full variable domain: NAGVMQNPRHLVRRRGQEARLRCSPMKGHSHVYWYRQLPEEGLKFMVYLQKENIIDESGMPKERFSAEFPKEGPSILRIQQVVRGDSAAYFCASSPLLSGSGNTIYFGEGSWLTVV.

CDR3 loop: CASSTRAGGFDEQYF. The CDR3 DNA sequence: TGCGCCAGCAGCACGCGAGCGGGGGGGTTTGACGAGCAGTACTTC. The chain is built from TRBV5-1 and TRBJ2-7, with 10 bases lining up with TRBD2. Germline V gene sequence: CDR1 SGHRS, CDR2 YFSETQ. The junction had 9 bases not matched to a gene; V was cut back by 4 bases and J by 5 bases. The CDR3 covers 15 residues.

The chain joins TRBV11-3 to TRBJ2-5; TRBD2 matches 14 bases. The V and J ends lost 5 bases and 5 bases, in that order; junction bases with no gene match: 4. This CDR3 has 15 amino acids. Germline V CDR1 and CDR2: SGHNT, YENEEA. This CDR3 is CASSTGLAGVETQYF. CDR3 nucleotide sequence: TGTGCCAGCAGCACGGGACTAGCGGGAGTCGAGACCCAGTACTTC.

This chain connects TRBV7-9 to TRBJ1-2; maybe TRBD1 (5 bases). The V gene lost 2 bases and the J gene lost 8 bases, with 21 bases spanning the gap. Germline V gene sequence: CDR1 SEHNR, CDR2 FQNEAQ (reference sequence). This CDR3 region has 16 residues. CDR3 sequence (DNA): TGTGCCAGCAGCTTACCCGATCGACAGACACCTTCGGGCTACACCTTC. This sequence encodes CASSLPDRQTPSGYTF. The full variable domain, its missing parts supplied by reference TRBV7-9 and TRBJ1-2, is DTGVSQNPRHKITKRGQNVTFRCDPISEHNRLYWYRQTLGQGPEFLTYFQNEAQLEKSRLLSDRFSAERPKGSFSTLEIQRTEQGDSAMYLCASSLPDRQTPSGYTFGSGTRLTVV.

The genes are TRBV19 and TRBJ2-1; 15 nucleotides match TRBD2. The V gene's germline CDR1 is LNHDA and CDR2 SQIVND (reference sequence). The CDR3 runs 15 residues. With V trimmed by 10 bases and J by 8 bases, 9 bases remained unmatched. CDR3 nucleotide sequence: TGTGCCACCTTTCGGACTAGCGGGGGGGTAGATGAGCAGTTCTTC. This gives the protein CATFRTSGGVDEQFF.

The chain uses TRBV9 and TRBJ2-1; 7 bases agree with TRBD2. CDR1 and CDR2 from the germline V gene are SGDLS and YYNGEE. The length of the CDR3 is 16 residues. Trimming removed 4 bases from V and 0 bases from J; junction bases left unmatched: 7. CDR3 sequence reads: CASSPLGGSSYNEQFF. For the CDR3, the DNA is TGTGCCAGCAGCCCCCTAGGCGGGAGCTCCTACAATGAGCAGTTCTTC.

The V gene is TRBV15, the J gene TRBJ1-1, with 9 bases matching TRBD1. CDR3 size: 20 residues. J lost 1 base, V lost 5 bases, and 20 bases had no gene match. From germline, CDR1 is LNHNV and CDR2 YYDKDF (reference sequence). CDR3 sequence: CATSGAKGGQGLRRNTEAFF. CDR3 coding DNA: TGTGCCACCAGCGGCGCGAAGGGGGGACAGGGACTAAGGCGGAACACTGAAGCTTTCTTT.